This T cell receptor (beta chain) was found in a study of glioma-infiltrating T cells. Study-wide results and caveats: CDR3 overlap between tissue and blood was very small. Above-expected tissue-blood divergence occurred in all gliomas, most in low-grade ones.

This clonotype was seen many times. Its antigen is unidentified. TCR alpha and beta CDR3 regions were amplified from RNA using iRepertoire nested multiplex PCR. Each CDR3 protein gets one entry after TCRdb re-called the multiplex PCR reads with MiXCR. The sample lists 150,000 to 200,000 distinct CDR3 sequences; around 40% were seen once. Sequencing used glioma tissue, nonneoplastic brain tissue, or PBMCs (not recorded which). The sequence came from a human donor with low-grade glioma or glioblastoma, undergoing nonglioma brain surgery, or in good health (not recorded which).

CDR3 nucleotides: TGTGCCAGCAGTTTGGGGACAGGGCACACTGAAGCTTTCTTT. Protein product: CASSLGTGHTEAFF. The rearrangement joins TRBV27 to TRBJ1-1; 9 bases align to TRBD1. V was clipped by 3 bases and J by 3 bases; unmatched bases: 2. The CDR3 has 14 residues. CDR1 and CDR2 from the germline V gene are MNHEY and SMNVEV (reference sequence).